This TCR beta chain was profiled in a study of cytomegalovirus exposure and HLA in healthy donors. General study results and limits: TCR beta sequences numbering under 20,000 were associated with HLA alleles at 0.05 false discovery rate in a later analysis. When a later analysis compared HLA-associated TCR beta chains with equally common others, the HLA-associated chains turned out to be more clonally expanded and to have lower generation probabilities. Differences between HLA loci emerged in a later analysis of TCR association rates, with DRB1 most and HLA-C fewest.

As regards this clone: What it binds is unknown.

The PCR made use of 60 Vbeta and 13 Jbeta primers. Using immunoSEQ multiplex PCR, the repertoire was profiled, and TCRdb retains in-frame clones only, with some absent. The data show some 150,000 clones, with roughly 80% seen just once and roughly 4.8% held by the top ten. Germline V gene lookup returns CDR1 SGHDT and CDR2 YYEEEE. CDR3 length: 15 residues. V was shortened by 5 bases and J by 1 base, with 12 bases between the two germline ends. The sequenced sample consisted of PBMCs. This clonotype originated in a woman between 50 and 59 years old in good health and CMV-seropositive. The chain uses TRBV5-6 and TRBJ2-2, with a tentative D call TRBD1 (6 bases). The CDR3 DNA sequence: TGTGCCAGCAGACCAGGACAGCAGAACACCGGGGAGCTGTTTTTT. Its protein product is CASRPGQQNTGELFF.